This T cell receptor (beta chain) was captured by sequencing in a study of blood T cell repertoires in COVID-19. The CDR3 extends over 16 amino acids. CDR1 is SNHLY and CDR2 is FYNNEI in the germline V gene. V was clipped by 1 base and J by 1 base, with 11 bases between them. The data were produced by immunoSEQ multiplex PCR, yet TCRdb's version contains in-frame clones alone and is incomplete. Here the sample spans about 44,000 clones, roughly nine tenths being singletons. The chain joins TRBV2 to TRBJ1-5; D unresolved. The sequence was collected from a woman older than 75 in a cohort sampled during active or convalescent COVID-19. Material for sequencing was peripheral blood. DNA for the CDR3: TGTGCCAGCAGTGAAGAAACCGGGAGAAGCAATCAGCCCCAGCATTTT. It encodes CASSEETGRSNQPQHF.